This T cell receptor (beta chain) came from a study of T cells expressing NK-cell markers. Across the whole study: In sorted CD3+CD56+NKG2C+, CD3+CD56+NKG2C- and CD3+CD56-NKG2C+ T cells, TCR beta repertoires were obtained. Study-level findings and limits: Top CD8+ clonotypes included the dominant CD3+CD56+NKG2C+ clonotypes in six donors. These clonotypes additionally ranked first within the CD3+CD56-NKG2C+ fraction of several donors.

TCRdb reprocessed the 5' RACE reads; each CDR3 protein has one entry and no DNA is given. The table for this sample gives some 600,000 distinct CDR3 sequences. A remark on this clonotype: Its cognate antigen is unknown.

CDR3 length: 16 residues. From germline, CDR1 is SEHNR and CDR2 FQNEAQ (reference sequence). The source of this sequence is a man younger than 35 in good health. The chain uses TRBV7-9 and TRBJ2-2; the TCRdb D gene call, TRBD2, has no DNA to confirm it. The sequenced sample was blood T cells: a sorted CD56 or NKG2C T cell subset, CD4+ or CD8+ T cells, or bulk PBMC T cells (not recorded which). The CDR3 region is CASIGLAGVNTGELFF. The full variable domain, in which reference TRBV7-9 and TRBJ2-2 provide the parts outside the CDR3, is DTGVSQNPRHKITKRGQNVTFRCDPISEHNRLYWYRQTLGQGPEFLTYFQNEAQLEKSRLLSDRFSAERPKGSFSTLEIQRTEQGDSAMYLCASIGLAGVNTGELFFGEGSRLTVL.